These T cell receptor beta chains were read from a single sample in a study of human T cells and chemical hapten exposure. MiXCR, applied by TCRdb to the RACE reads, yields one record per CDR3 protein. The sample holds fewer than 300,000 distinct CDR3 sequences; approximately 8.4% are singletons and the top ten take 2.3%. The source was whole blood, collected in connection with sensitization to the hapten diphenylcyclopropenone (DPC). The source is a woman in her forties with alopecia areata. Some clones in this sample may be carry-over from other donors' samples. The CDR3 runs from the conserved cysteine through the conserved F or W. Each record gives: J gene, V gene, clone size, D gene, CDR3 protein, CDR3 DNA. A D gene is named only where the DNA matches it firmly. Rows may omit the clone size; those that give it use once, few, many or a size class.

TRBJ2-1,TRBV15,NA,NA,CATSRDWGQNWDNEQFF,TGTGCCACCAGCAGAGATTGGGGGCAGAATTGGGACAATGAGCAGTTCTTC
TRBJ2-1,TRBV4-1,NA,NA,CASSQVNNEQFF,TGCGCCAGCAGCCAAGTTAACAATGAGCAGTTCTTC
TRBJ2-5,TRBV5-6,NA,NA,CASSLKGTGTQYF,TGTGCCAGCAGCTTGAAGGGGACGGGGACCCAGTACTTC
TRBJ1-2,TRBV6-1,NA,TRBD1,CASSARDRFYGYTF,TGTGCCAGCAGTGCCCGGGACAGATTCTATGGCTACACCTTC
TRBJ2-3,TRBV20-1,few,TRBD2,CSCQTSGTDTQYF,TGCAGTTGTCAGACTAGCGGTACAGATACGCAGTATTTT
TRBJ1-1,TRBV29-1,NA,NA,CSVAGAEGWNTEAFF,TGCAGCGTTGCAGGTGCCGAGGGTTGGAACACTGAAGCTTTCTTT
TRBJ2-5,TRBV28,few,NA,CASSTFAQANRRETQYF,TGTGCCAGCAGCACCTTCGCCCAAGCGAACAGGCGAGAGACCCAGTACTTC
TRBJ2-3,TRBV5-4,NA,TRBD2,CASSARSGSRSDTQYF,TGTGCCAGCAGCGCGCGTAGCGGGAGTAGGTCAGATACGCAGTATTTT
TRBJ1-2,TRBV28,many,NA,CASNRGNYGYTF,TGTGCCAGCAATCGGGGTAACTATGGCTACACCTTC
TRBJ2-2,TRBV7-2,many,NA,CASSSRIGELFF,TGTGCCAGCAGCTCGAGGATCGGGGAGCTGTTTTTT
TRBJ1-5,TRBV21-1,few,NA,CASSSYEVRGRSSNQPQHF,TGTGCCAGCAGCTCCTATGAGGTGAGGGGGCGGTCGAGCAATCAGCCCCAGCATTTT
TRBJ2-3,TRBV5-1,few,TRBD2,CASTKLLADTDTQYF,TGCGCCAGCACGAAACTACTAGCGGACACAGATACGCAGTATTTT
TRBJ2-2,TRBV27,few,NA,CASSPAKSGYTGELFF,TGTGCCAGCAGTCCCGCCAAAAGCGGATACACCGGGGAGCTGTTTTTT
TRBJ1-1,TRBV6-2/TRBV6-3,many,NA,CASSPGPGPPRGEAFF,TGTGCCAGCAGTCCAGGGCCGGGCCCCCCGAGGGGTGAAGCTTTCTTT
TRBJ1-1,TRBV7-2,few,NA,CASSGRGSTEAFF,TGTGCCAGCAGCGGAAGGGGGTCCACTGAAGCTTTCTTT
TRBJ2-3,TRBV7-8,few,NA,CASSLVYSVSTDTQYF,TGTGCCAGCAGCTTAGTGTATTCGGTTAGCACAGATACGCAGTATTTT
TRBJ2-7,TRBV15,many,TRBD1,CATSGDRGPYEQYF,TGTGCCACCAGCGGCGACAGGGGCCCTTACGAGCAGTACTTC
TRBJ1-4,TRBV20-1,few,NA,CSASGRNDEKLFF,TGCAGTGCTAGTGGCAGGAACGATGAAAAACTGTTTTTT
TRBJ2-7,TRBV28,NA,TRBD1,CASSTNRGQGF,TGTGCCAGCAGCACAAACAGGGGGCAAGGGTTC
TRBJ2-7,TRBV27,few,TRBD2,CASRALGLAGGPFYEQYF,TGTGCCAGCAGAGCCTTAGGACTAGCGGGAGGGCCTTTTTACGAGCAGTACTTC
TRBJ1-4,TRBV20-1,NA,TRBD1,CSAQDRIYNEKLFF,TGCAGTGCCCAGGACAGGATCTATAATGAAAAACTGTTTTTT